The 4 T cell receptor beta chains reported below all come from one sample, sequenced in a study of CD8+CD57+ T cells in acquired aplastic anemia (dated by TCRdb to 2016 to 2019). The reads were generated on an Illumina HiSeq 2000. Profiling of TCR beta VDJ combinations and CDR3 sequences used genomic DNA as the template. TCRdb applied fastp at Q25 and MiXCR to the public reads, then kept only in-frame beta chains. Rows are unified per CDR3 protein, each entry keeping the most common DNA and genes. For this sample the table gives about 400,000 distinct CDR3 sequences, of which around 72% were detected only once. 3.5% to 4.5% of the sample is taken by the ten largest. Sequencing was carried out using sorted CD4+, CD8+, or CD8+CD57+ T cells (not recorded which) from PBMCs. Source of these receptors: a human donor in good health, serving as a control.

J is TRBJ2-1 and V is TRBV10-3, with 14 bases aligning to TRBD2. The germline V gene has CDR1 ENHRY and CDR2 SYGVKD. V was pared by 6 bases and J by 5 bases, with 3 bases of the junction left unmatched. The CDR3 length is 15 residues. The CDR3 region is CAIRKTSGRDNEQFF. The CDR3 DNA follows: TGTGCCATCAGAAAGACTAGCGGGAGGGACAATGAGCAGTTCTTC.

With regard to this clonotype: The junction does not match germline at one end; this may be a read error. The chain combines TRBV7-2 with TRBJ2-5; 7 bases agree with TRBD2. The length of the CDR3 is 14 residues. Germline CDR1 and CDR2: SGHTA and FQGNSA. The CDR3 nucleotides are TGTGCCAGCAGCTTAACGGGAGGCCGGCCGACTAAGAACTTC. Residues: CASSLTGGRPTKNF. The full variable domain, with the rest looked up from reference TRBV7-2 and TRBJ2-5, is GAGVSQSPSNKVTEKGKDVELRCDPISGHTALYWYRQSLGQGLEFLIYFQGNSAPDKSGLPSDRFSAERTGGSVSTLTIQRTQQEDSAVYLCASSLTGGRPTKNFGPGTRLLVL.

Concerning this clonotype itself: An end of the junction does not agree with germline; a read error may underlie this. The CDR3 DNA follows: TGCGCCAGCAGCAAAGACGGCGGGGCAAACTATGGCTACACCTTC. Translating it yields CASSKDGGANYGYTF. The chain is built from TRBV4-1 and TRBJ1-2; D may be TRBD1 (5 bases). Germline V gene data show CDR1 as MGHRA and CDR2 as YSYEKL. This CDR3 region has 15 residues.

As regards this clonotype: A read error may explain this, as a much larger clone is one base away. CDR3 sequence: CACSLSRTAESYGYTF. In DNA form, the CDR3 reads TGTGCCTGCAGCTTATCCCGGACAGCCGAAAGCTATGGCTACACCTTC. The V and J genes are TRBV7-3 and TRBJ1-2, with D perhaps TRBD1 (6 bases). Germline assignment: CDR1 SGHTA and CDR2 FQGTGA. This CDR3 has 16 amino acids.